Listed below are T cell receptor beta chains from one sample, sequenced in a study of shared clonotypes between healthy human individuals. Only in-frame clones appear in the TCRdb table, and some are missing; sequencing was by immunoSEQ multiplex PCR. The table includes under 150,000 clones, about 70% detected once. Sequencing was done on a sample of memory CD8+ T cells sorted from blood. The receptors shown here come from a woman under 40 in good health. Each CDR3 is given with its conserved first and last residue. D genes are given only for firm matches. The size entry is marked missing in some rows and otherwise reads once, few, many or a size class.

J | V | D | size | CDR3 | DNA
TRBJ2-1 | TRBV10-1 | - | - | CASSEPTDEQFF | TGCGCCAGCAGTGAGCCTACCGATGAGCAGTTCTTC
TRBJ2-5 | TRBV30 | TRBD2 | - | CAWSALAGGPRETQYF | TGTGCCTGGAGCGCGCTAGCGGGAGGGCCCCGGGAGACCCAGTACTTC
TRBJ2-7 | TRBV5-6 | - | - | CASSLTGLAAGEQYF | TGTGCCAGCAGCTTAACCGGCTTGGCGGCCGGGGAGCAGTACTTC
TRBJ2-7 | TRBV18 | - | - | CASSLEISPAHEQYF | TGTGCCAGCTCATTAGAGATATCCCCGGCCCACGAGCAGTACTTC
TRBJ2-2 | TRBV6-5 | - | many | CASSSNTYTGELFF | TGTGCCAGCAGTTCGAACACATACACCGGGGAGCTGTTTTTT
TRBJ2-7 | TRBV19 | - | few | CASSPMGGTSYEQYF | TGTGCCAGTAGCCCCATGGGAGGGACATCCTACGAGCAGTACTTC
TRBJ2-7 | TRBV27 | TRBD2 | - | CASTTGLAGGVAEQYF | TGTGCCAGCACCACGGGACTAGCGGGAGGTGTCGCCGAGCAGTACTTC
TRBJ2-2 | TRBV11-1 | TRBD1 | - | CASSHDQGANTGELFF | TGTGCCAGCAGCCATGATCAGGGGGCGAACACCGGGGAGCTGTTTTTT
TRBJ2-3 | TRBV5-6 | - | once | CASSSLGTDTQYF | TGTGCCAGCAGCTCACTAGGCACAGATACGCAGTATTTT
TRBJ2-3 | TRBV6-1 | - | - | CASSEGVRVADTQYF | TGTGCCAGCAGTGAAGGTGTCAGAGTGGCAGATACGCAGTATTTT
TRBJ1-1 | TRBV30 | - | few | CAWSETAMTEAFF | TGTGCCTGGAGTGAAACAGCTATGACTGAAGCTTTCTTT
TRBJ2-7 | TRBV28 | - | once | CASSLEGLGYYEQYF | TGTGCCAGCAGTTTAGAGGGCTTGGGGTACTACGAGCAGTACTTC
TRBJ1-1 | TRBV2 | - | - | CASSWGREAFF | TGTGCCAGCAGCTGGGGTCGTGAAGCTTTCTTT
TRBJ2-7 | TRBV6-4 | TRBD1 | many | CASSASPGQGTDEQYF | TGTGCCAGCAGTGCATCACCGGGACAGGGGACGGACGAGCAGTACTTC
TRBJ2-5 | TRBV27 | TRBD2 | many | CASSPGTRGETQYF | TGTGCCAGCAGTCCCGGGACTAGGGGAGAGACCCAGTACTTC
TRBJ1-2 | TRBV29-1 | - | many | CSVETLPPRTVYGYTF | TGCAGCGTTGAAACCCTCCCACCCAGAACCGTCTATGGCTACACCTTC
TRBJ2-7 | TRBV28 | TRBD2 | many | CASSLLAGVGVGEQYF | TGTGCCAGCAGCTTACTTGCGGGAGTAGGGGTGGGCGAGCAGTACTTC
TRBJ2-1 | TRBV4-2 | - | - | CASSQWGVGDEQFF | TGTGCCAGCAGCCAATGGGGGGTGGGAGACGAGCAGTTCTTC
TRBJ2-7 | TRBV7-9 | - | - | CASSLSSYEQYF | TGTGCCAGCAGCTTGAGTAGCTACGAGCAGTACTTC
TRBJ2-7 | TRBV7-6 | - | - | CASSLDPEVGEQYF | TGTGCCAGCAGCCTCGACCCGGAGGTAGGCGAGCAGTACTTC
TRBJ1-2 | TRBV21-1 | - | few | CASRFARGPFYGYTF | TGTGCCAGCAGATTTGCGAGGGGTCCATTCTATGGCTACACCTTC
TRBJ1-1 | TRBV5-4 | - | - | CASSLDSLPATLNTEAFF | TGTGCCAGCAGCCTTGACAGTCTACCGGCTACCCTGAACACTGAAGCTTTCTTT
TRBJ2-7 | TRBV25-1 | - | - | CASSVSNEQYF | TGTGCCAGCAGTGTATCGAACGAGCAGTACTTC
TRBJ2-7 | TRBV11-2 | TRBD1 | - | CASSQGTGVYEQYF | TGTGCCAGCAGCCAAGGGACAGGGGTCTACGAGCAGTACTTC
TRBJ2-5 | TRBV27 | TRBD1 | - | CASKPGQGLFQETQYF | TGTGCCAGCAAACCCGGACAGGGCCTCTTCCAAGAGACCCAGTACTTC
TRBJ2-7 | TRBV4-2 | - | - | CASSQDGGGTALYEQYF | TGTGCCAGCAGCCAAGATGGCGGAGGGACAGCCTTATACGAGCAGTACTTC
TRBJ2-2 | TRBV5-5 | TRBD1 | - | CASSLPQTHPGQTNTGELFF | TGTGCCAGCAGCTTACCCCAAACCCACCCGGGACAGACGAACACCGGGGAGCTGTTTTTT
TRBJ1-5 | TRBV7-8 | TRBD1 | - | CASRLDRASNQPQHF | TGTGCCAGCAGATTAGACAGGGCTAGCAATCAGCCCCAGCATTTT
TRBJ1-1 | TRBV5-4 | - | - | CASSPQGFTEAFF | TGTGCCAGCAGCCCTCAGGGTTTTACTGAAGCTTTCTTT
TRBJ1-1 | TRBV10-3 | - | - | CAISDGWASVANTEAFF | TGTGCCATCAGTGACGGATGGGCCTCAGTCGCGAACACTGAAGCTTTCTTT
TRBJ2-2 | TRBV9 | - | - | CASSVDAGELFF | TGTGCCAGCAGCGTAGACGCCGGGGAGCTGTTTTTT
TRBJ2-3 | TRBV28 | TRBD2 | few | CASRSGTSGTDTQYF | TGTGCCAGCAGGTCCGGGACTAGCGGAACAGATACGCAGTATTTT
TRBJ2-1 | TRBV4-2 | - | few | CASSQRSGTYNEQFF | TGTGCCAGCAGCCAAAGAAGCGGAACCTACAATGAGCAGTTCTTC
TRBJ1-1 | TRBV5-1 | TRBD1 | - | CASSWAGQGNTEAFF | TGCGCCAGCAGCTGGGCGGGACAGGGGAACACTGAAGCTTTCTTT
TRBJ2-5 | TRBV5-1 | TRBD2 | - | CASTGTSGRYRYGETQYF | TGCGCCAGCACCGGGACTAGCGGGAGATATAGGTATGGAGAGACCCAGTACTTC
TRBJ2-2 | TRBV28 | TRBD1 | - | CAYLDRSNTGELFF | TGTGCATACTTGGACAGGTCGAACACCGGGGAGCTGTTTTTT
TRBJ2-4 | TRBV13 | - | - | CASGKEGGVKNIQYF | TGTGCCAGCGGGAAGGAGGGCGGGGTCAAAAACATTCAGTACTTC
TRBJ2-7 | TRBV7-9 | - | - | CASSPVLTDEQYF | TGTGCCAGCAGCCCCGTTCTCACGGACGAGCAGTACTTC
TRBJ2-1 | TRBV4-1 | - | few | CASSQDRGHQNEQFF | TGCGCCAGCAGCCAAGACCGGGGTCATCAGAATGAGCAGTTCTTC
TRBJ2-1 | TRBV2 | - | many | CAVHGTAGNEQFF | TGTGCCGTCCACGGGACAGCGGGCAATGAGCAGTTCTTC
TRBJ2-3 | TRBV27 | - | - | CASSGQRAVTDTQYF | TGTGCCAGCAGCGGTCAGCGGGCGGTCACAGATACGCAGTATTTT
TRBJ1-2 | TRBV28 | - | - | CASSLTTGSSLFYGYTF | TGTGCCAGCAGTCTGACGACAGGCTCGTCACTCTTCTATGGCTACACCTTC